The text below deals with one T cell receptor (beta chain). This sample is drawn from a study of blood T cell repertoires in COVID-19. Turning to the study itself: Sample material is recorded as cDNA or gDNA derived from T cells, B-cell-depleted T cells, or PBMCs.

Clones were read by immunoSEQ multiplex PCR, and TCRdb kept only the in-frame ones, dropping some. This table holds under 250,000 clones, 84% found once. CDR3 length equals 15 residues. Trimming cost V 1 base and J 3 bases; bases outside gene matches: 3. Germline lookup yields CDR1 MNHEY and CDR2 SVGAGI. Source material: peripheral blood. The J gene is TRBJ2-5, the V gene TRBV6-5, with TRBD2 matching 9 bases. This clonotype was sampled from a man aged 45-65 years with active or convalescent COVID-19. As DNA, the CDR3 is TGTGCCAGCAGTTACTTCGGCGGGGGGGAAGAGACCCAGTACTTC. Translation: CASSYFGGGEETQYF.